The following is a T cell receptor (beta chain) sequence with its context. The antigen remains undetermined. This sample also contains other DNA sequences that code for the same CDR3. The germline V gene has CDR1 MNHEY and CDR2 SVGAGI. This CDR3 is 13 amino acids long. Trimming left V 4 bases short and J 7 bases short, with 8 bases between. The data stem from a study of T cell responses to AZD1222 COVID-19 vaccine. Libraries were prepared by immunoSEQ multiplex PCR; TCRdb keeps only in-frame clonotypes and omits some of them. Of 95,000 to 150,000 clones listed, about 91% are singletons. Study-wide results and limits: Donors were mostly white British, more females; clonal diversity possibly underestimated.

This sequence joins TRBV6-5 and TRBJ1-6; D is ambiguous. The receptor's source is an adult in good health. Sequenced here: peripheral blood, sampled on day 0 of AZD1222 vaccination. CDR3 loop: CASSSRENSPLHF. CDR3 coding DNA: TGTGCCAGCAGTTCCCGGGAGAATTCACCCCTCCACTTT.